The 10 T cell receptor beta chains in this list originate from one sample, sequenced in a study of T cell changes during pregnancy in multiple sclerosis. Sequenced by immunoSEQ multiplex PCR; TCRdb stores in-frame clones only, minus some. Of some 140,000 clones in the sample, around 95% were seen once. The sequenced sample was peripheral blood, obtained after pregnancy. All receptors come from a female donor with multiple sclerosis, enrolled in a pregnancy study.

This clone was found once. The genes are TRBV29-1 and TRBJ1-2, with TRBD1 as a possible D gene (6 bases). Germline V gene sequence: CDR1 SQVTM, CDR2 ANQGSEA. The length of the CDR3 is 16 residues. Trimming shortened V by 3 bases and J by 7 bases, and 24 bases separated the two germline ends. The CDR3 sequence: CSVDAVQGIHIGGYTF. The CDR3 DNA follows: TGCAGCGTTGATGCAGTACAGGGAATTCATATCGGTGGCTACACCTTC.

The gene calls are TRBV30 and TRBJ1-4; D gene unclear. The CDR3 is 13 residues long. Trimming cost V 2 bases and J 4 bases, with 8 bases left between them. Germline-derived CDR1 and CDR2 are GTSNPN and SVGIG (reference sequence). The CDR3 spells CAWSRGFNEKLFF. In DNA form, the CDR3 reads TGTGCCTGGAGTCGAGGGTTTAATGAAAAACTGTTTTTT.

The chain has TRBV27 and TRBJ2-3, with unresolved D. The CDR3 is made up of 14 amino acids. Germline V gene lookup returns CDR1 MNHEY and CDR2 SMNVEV (reference sequence). The ends were cut back, 4 bases at V and 4 bases at J, with 12 bases in the middle. CDR3 loop: CASSSRVFPDTQYF. CDR3 in DNA: TGTGCCAGCAGTTCTCGCGTGTTTCCAGATACGCAGTATTTT.

This chain uses TRBV7-8 with TRBJ1-1; a possible D gene is TRBD1 (5 bases). V was cut by 1 base and J by 4 bases, with 25 bases left in between. The CDR3 is made up of 19 amino acids. Germline-derived CDR1 and CDR2 are SGHVS and FQNEAQ. For the CDR3, the DNA is TGTGCCAGCAGCTTAGATAGAACCGGGGGGGGAGCCGTTGGCACTGAAGCTTTCTTT. Translated: CASSLDRTGGGAVGTEAFF.

The rearrangement joins TRBV5-6 to TRBJ2-5; D may be TRBD2 (6 bases). There are 17 residues in the CDR3. CDR1 SGHDT and CDR2 YYEEEE come from the germline V gene. V was pared by 0 bases and J by 1 base, with 16 bases between. CDR3 nucleotides: TGTGCCAGCAGCTTGGTGAGGCGGGAAGTCCCCCAAGAGACCCAGTACTTC. Translated, it gives CASSLVRREVPQETQYF.

The chain links TRBV9 to TRBJ2-1; 10 bases match TRBD2. This CDR3 contains 18 residues. Trimming at V came to 3 bases and at J to 3 bases, leaving 12 bases not matched to a gene. Germline CDR1 SGDLS, CDR2 YYNGEE. The CDR3 reads CASSEGKGLAGDYNEQFF. CDR3 nucleotides: TGTGCCAGCAGCGAGGGGAAGGGGCTAGCGGGGGACTACAATGAGCAGTTCTTC.

The gene calls are TRBV6-5 and TRBJ2-7, with 7 bases lining up with TRBD2. This CDR3 spans 14 amino acids. After removal of 6 bases from V and 3 bases from J, the junction contained 8 bases not matched to a gene. Germline V gene data show CDR1 as MNHEY and CDR2 as SVGAGI. In nucleotides, the CDR3 is TGTGCCAGCAGAACCGGGACTACTAACTACGAGCAGTACTTC. Encoded protein: CASRTGTTNYEQYF.

This chain links TRBV29-1 with TRBJ1-1; tentative D call: TRBD1 (6 bases). The CDR3 has 15 residues. Per germline, CDR1 SQVTM and CDR2 ANQGSEA. The germline V and J ends were trimmed by 3 bases and 3 bases, with 17 bases remaining between them. The CDR3 region is CSVDGGGGVHTEAFF. The CDR3 nucleotides are TGCAGCGTTGACGGTGGAGGGGGGGTTCACACTGAAGCTTTCTTT.

The V and J genes are TRBV15 and TRBJ2-3, with D uncertain. CDR3 length: 14 residues. Germline assignment: CDR1 LNHNV and CDR2 YYDKDF (reference sequence). V was pared by 0 bases and J by 8 bases, with 12 bases between. CDR3 bases: TGTGCCACCAGCAGAGATCTGAGTGGCGGTACGCAGTATTTT. Amino acid sequence: CATSRDLSGGTQYF.

The chain couples TRBV5-1 to TRBJ2-5; unclear D gene. V was trimmed by 3 bases and J by 1 base, leaving 7 bases between them. Germline loops: CDR1 SGHRS, CDR2 YFSETQ. There are 13 residues in the CDR3. CDR3 residues: CASSSFSQETQYF. CDR3 in DNA: TGCGCCAGCAGCTCCTTCTCCCAAGAGACCCAGTACTTC. The variable domain in full, completed from reference TRBV5-1 and TRBJ2-5, reads KAGVTQTPRYLIKTRGQQVTLSCSPISGHRSVSWYQQTPGQGLQFLFEYFSETQRNKGNFPGRFSGRQFSNSRSEMNVSTLELGDSALYLCASSSFSQETQYFGPGTRLLVL.